This TCR beta chain originates from a study of cytomegalovirus exposure and HLA in healthy donors. Researchers ran the PCR with 60 Vbeta and 13 Jbeta primers. TCRdb's copy holds only in-frame clones and misses some; the assay was immunoSEQ multiplex PCR. The table has 120,000 or so clones, around 75% seen once; the top ten hold less than 3.5%. The CDR3 has 15 residues. Trimming shortened V by 5 bases and J by 4 bases, and 17 bases separated the two germline ends. Germline CDR1 and CDR2: SGHTA and FQGNSA. Comments on this clone: Its specificity is not known.

Study-level points and caveats: Researchers catalogued around 150 TCR beta chains as cytomegalovirus-associated.

Regarding donors, all were healthy bone marrow donors. The sequence was obtained from a woman between 40 and 55 years old in good health and CMV-seropositive. The V gene is TRBV7-2, the J gene TRBJ1-2, with D uncertain. Sequencing used PBMCs. The CDR3 nucleotides read TGTGCCAGCAGCGGAGAGGGTCTCAAGAGCTATGGCTACACCTTC. It specifies CASSGEGLKSYGYTF.